This T cell receptor beta chain emerged from a study of tumor-infiltrating lymphocytes in primary liver carcinoma. Findings and limits, study-wide: Without sorting, CD4+ versus CD8+ T cell repertoires were not compared.

Researchers generated TCR beta cDNA from roughly 500 ng of total RNA, relying on a constant-region primer. ARM-PCR, slightly modified, supplied the TCR beta libraries through three nested multiplex PCR rounds. MiXCR, applied by TCRdb to the multiplex PCR reads, yields one record per CDR3 protein. The sample yields 180,000 or so distinct CDR3 sequences, approximately 60% seen once. Unsorted whole blood supplied the blood RNA, and germline DNA was isolated too. Patients had chronic HBV infection and were treatment-naive. This clonotype turned up a few times. The antigen is not known. The receptor was isolated from a man between 35 and 55 years old with primary liver carcinoma and hepatitis B virus infection. Sequencing used peripheral blood.

The CDR3 sequence is CSVEDRGIQYF. The DNA of the CDR3 is TGCAGCGTTGAAGATCGGGGCATTCAGTACTTC. The chain employs TRBV29-1 and TRBJ2-4, with a tentative D call TRBD2 (5 bases). The length of the CDR3 is 11 residues. Germline CDR1 SQVTM, CDR2 ANQGSEA. The V end was cut by 0 bases, the J end by 9 bases, with 6 bases between.